The 6 T cell receptor beta chains given below trace back to one sample, sequenced in a study of T-cell reconstitution after alpha-beta-depleted transplantation in children. Preparation of the TCRbeta library used unique molecular identifiers. TCRdb re-derived calls from the PCR reads in MiXCR, one entry per CDR3 protein. The sample yields hundreds of thousands of distinct CDR3 sequences, around 16% seen once. Sequenced here: PBMCs from the stem cell graft donor, sampled from the stem cell graft. The receptors stem from a human donor who donated a stem cell graft to a child with acute myeloid leukemia.

The chain uses TRBV21-1 and TRBJ1-1; the D call in the table, TRBD1, was not verified against the DNA. TRBV21-1 is designated a pseudogene. CDR3 length: 15 amino acids. CDR3 nucleotide sequence: TGTGCCAGCAGCAAGTCCCCCGGGACGAACACTGAAGCTTTCTTT. Translating gives CASSKSPGTNTEAFF.

This clonotype was observed many times. The J gene is TRBJ2-7, the V gene TRBV7-2, with a tentative D call TRBD1 (5 bases). The V gene's germline CDR1 is SGHTA and CDR2 FQGNSA. The CDR3 consists of 14 residues. V was clipped by 1 base and J by 3 bases, with 10 bases between them. The CDR3 DNA sequence: TGTGCCAGCAGCTTAGGCGCAGGGCACTACGAGCAGTACTTC. This codes for CASSLGAGHYEQYF.

This rearrangement joins TRBV20-1 to TRBJ2-2; TRBD2 agrees at 7 bases. CDR1 and CDR2 from the germline V gene are DFQATT and SNEGSKA (reference sequence). V lost 3 bases to trimming and J lost 5 bases; unmatched junction nucleotides: 3. The CDR3 runs 13 residues. The CDR3 DNA sequence: TGCAGTGCTAGCTGGGGGGGTACCGGGGAGCTGTTTTTT. It translates to CSASWGGTGELFF.

The sample holds many counts of this clonotype. The V and J genes are TRBV7-2 and TRBJ2-7; the match to TRBD2 covers 9 bases. The CDR3 consists of 15 residues. The junction had 3 bases not matched to a gene; V was cut back by 1 base and J by 2 bases. Germline CDR1 SGHTA, CDR2 FQGNSA. Here the CDR3 DNA reads TGTGCCAGCAGCTTAGAGGCGGGGGGGCCCTACGAGCAGTACTTC. It translates to CASSLEAGGPYEQYF.

The sample holds a few counts of this clonotype. This sequence joins TRBV19 and TRBJ2-1; 9 bases fit TRBD2. The junction had 6 bases not matched to a gene; V was cut back by 6 bases and J by 3 bases. The germline V gene encodes CDR1 LNHDA and CDR2 SQIVND (reference sequence). CDR3 length: 15 amino acids. As DNA, the CDR3 is TGTGCCAGTAGCATAAGCGGGGGGATCTACAATGAGCAGTTCTTC. It translates to CASSISGGIYNEQFF.

The J gene is TRBJ2-7, the V gene TRBV7-2; D gene uncertain. The germline CDR1 and CDR2 sequences are SGHTA and FQGNSA. The CDR3 runs to 13 residues. The V end lost 3 bases, the J end lost 7 bases, and 13 bases lay between the germline ends. In DNA, the CDR3 is TGTGCCAGCAGCTTCGGACCAGAAAAGGAGCAGTACTTC. Translating it yields CASSFGPEKEQYF.